A selection of T cell receptor beta chains follows, all from one sample in a study of blood T cell repertoires in COVID-19. Method: immunoSEQ multiplex PCR; TCRdb's copy keeps in-frame clones and lacks some. The sample shows 200,000 to 250,000 clones, about four fifths of them seen only once. Sample: peripheral blood. These receptors all stem from an elderly man with acute or convalescent COVID-19. CDR3s include the opening cysteine and the closing phenylalanine or tryptophan. The D gene is left open where the match is weak. Some rows have no size entry. The others give once, few or many, or a class for an expanded clone.

V gene	clone size	J gene	CDR3 length	D gene	CDR3 protein	CDR3 DNA
TRBV11-2	.	TRBJ1-6	15	.	CASSDGQLYNSPLHF	TGTGCCAGCAGCGACGGACAGTTATATAATTCACCCCTCCACTTT
TRBV4-1	.	TRBJ2-7	15	.	CASSQVETSTLEQYF	TGCGCCAGCAGCCAAGTCGAGACATCCACGCTCGAGCAGTACTTC
TRBV6-2/TRBV6-3	.	TRBJ2-1	15	TRBD1	CASSSHRGAYNEQFF	TGTGCCAGCAGCTCTCACAGGGGAGCCTACAATGAGCAGTTCTTC
TRBV28	.	TRBJ2-2	16	TRBD1	CASSLLGQGNTGELFF	TGTGCCAGCAGTTTATTGGGACAGGGAAACACCGGGGAGCTGTTTTTT
TRBV6-5	.	TRBJ1-1	15	TRBD1	CASGKQGEVRTEAFF	TGTGCCAGCGGAAAACAGGGGGAGGTGAGAACTGAAGCTTTCTTT
TRBV6-5	.	TRBJ1-2	15	TRBD1	CASKEGALANYGYTF	TGTGCCAGCAAGGAGGGGGCCTTAGCTAACTATGGCTACACCTTC
TRBV30	.	TRBJ2-5	14	TRBD1	CAWSRQGTLGTQYF	TGTGCCTGGAGTAGACAGGGCACGTTGGGGACCCAGTACTTC
TRBV18	.	TRBJ2-7	15	.	CASSHRDSPSYEQYF	TGTGCCAGCTCCCACCGGGACTCCCCCTCCTACGAGCAGTACTTC
TRBV7-9	.	TRBJ1-5	14	TRBD1	CASSLGTENQPQHF	TGTGCCAGCAGCTTGGGGACAGAGAATCAGCCCCAGCATTTT
TRBV4-1	few	TRBJ2-3	16	.	CASSPQVSVRVDTQYF	TGCGCCAGCAGCCCTCAAGTCAGCGTCCGCGTAGATACGCAGTATTTT
TRBV13	.	TRBJ2-7	13	TRBD1	CASSKYRGYEQYF	TGTGCCAGCAGCAAATACAGGGGCTACGAGCAGTACTTC
TRBV6-6	.	TRBJ2-7	15	.	CASSYFQGSSYEQYF	TGTGCCAGCAGTTATTTCCAGGGGTCGAGCTACGAGCAGTACTTC
TRBV25-1	.	TRBJ1-1	15	TRBD1	CASSSGTARHTEAFF	TGTGCCAGCAGTTCGGGGACAGCGCGACACACTGAAGCTTTCTTT
TRBV30	.	TRBJ2-1	16	TRBD2	CAWSVKTSGSYNEQFF	TGTGCCTGGAGTGTAAAAACTAGCGGGTCCTACAATGAGCAGTTCTTC
TRBV5-1	.	TRBJ1-2	14	TRBD1	CASSYRDRGMGYTF	TGCGCCAGCAGCTACCGGGACAGGGGTATGGGCTACACCTTC
TRBV5-1	.	TRBJ1-1	15	.	CASSLGFGGGTEAFF	TGCGCCAGCAGCTTGGGGTTCGGGGGAGGAACTGAAGCTTTCTTT
TRBV3-1/TRBV3-2	.	TRBJ1-2	14	.	CASSQAGGIYGYTF	TGTGCCAGCAGCCAAGCGGGCGGGATCTATGGCTACACCTTC
TRBV18	.	TRBJ1-3	13	.	CASSPPGGNTIYF	TGTGCCAGCTCACCGCCCGGGGGAAACACCATATATTTT
TRBV19	few	TRBJ2-7	13	.	CASSILTGREQYF	TGTGCCAGTAGTATTCTCACAGGCCGCGAGCAGTACTTC
TRBV24-1	.	TRBJ2-5	17	TRBD2	CATSKGGAGGLGETQYF	TGTGCCACCAGTAAGGGAGGTGCGGGAGGGCTGGGAGAGACCCAGTACTTC
TRBV3-1/TRBV3-2	few	TRBJ1-2	14	.	CASSPGGGLYGYTF	TGTGCCAGCAGCCCTGGGGGAGGGCTCTATGGCTACACCTTC
TRBV5-1	.	TRBJ2-7	16	TRBD2	CASSSGTSGGAQEQYF	TGCGCCAGCAGCTCCGGGACTAGCGGGGGGGCGCAAGAGCAGTACTTC
TRBV27	.	TRBJ1-2	13	.	CASSGVPNYGYTF	TGTGCCAGCAGTGGAGTCCCTAACTATGGCTACACCTTC
TRBV2	.	TRBJ1-4	14	.	CAGESRQLGEKLFF	TGTGCCGGGGAATCTCGACAGTTGGGGGAAAAACTGTTTTTT
TRBV4-2	.	TRBJ1-1	12	.	CASSQGKPEAFF	TGTGCCAGCAGCCAAGGTAAGCCTGAAGCTTTCTTT
TRBV29-1	.	TRBJ2-7	16	TRBD1	CSVDRDPDRVGGEQYF	TGCAGCGTTGACCGTGATCCCGACAGGGTCGGCGGCGAGCAGTACTTC
TRBV6-4	.	TRBJ2-2	17	TRBD2	CASSVSHSGRSTGELFF	TGTGCCAGCAGTGTCTCTCATAGCGGGAGGAGCACCGGGGAGCTGTTTTTT
TRBV5-1	.	TRBJ2-7	15	.	CASSTSRVPPYEQYF	TGCGCCAGCAGCACCAGCAGGGTGCCCCCCTACGAGCAGTACTTC
TRBV18	few	TRBJ2-2	18	.	CASSPRPQGGANTGELFF	TGTGCCAGCTCACCACGGCCCCAAGGGGGAGCGAACACCGGGGAGCTGTTTTTT
TRBV6-5	few	TRBJ2-3	16	TRBD2	CASSYSPGGSSDTQYF	TGTGCCAGCAGTTACTCTCCGGGAGGGAGTTCAGATACGCAGTATTTT
TRBV28	.	TRBJ1-5	16	.	CASRLLRQPSNQPQHF	TGTGCCAGCAGACTTCTTCGACAGCCCAGTAATCAGCCCCAGCATTTT
TRBV5-1	.	TRBJ1-4	16	.	CASSFSTGYGSEKLFF	TGCGCCAGCAGCTTTAGTACAGGGTACGGTAGTGAAAAACTGTTTTTT
TRBV6-2/TRBV6-3	.	TRBJ1-5	15	TRBD1	CASSWTGRDNQPQHF	TGTGCCAGCAGTTGGACAGGACGCGACAATCAGCCCCAGCATTTT
TRBV11-2	.	TRBJ2-7	13	.	CASSLPGKHEQYF	TGTGCCAGCAGCTTACCAGGGAAGCACGAGCAGTACTTC